Only one count was recorded for the clone carrying this T cell receptor (beta chain). These data belong to a study of blood T cell repertoires in COVID-19. V shed 4 bases and J 6 bases; nucleotides not matched to a gene: 11. CDR1 is MNHNS and CDR2 is SASEGT in the germline V gene. The CDR3 is made up of 16 amino acids. Assay: immunoSEQ multiplex PCR; the TCRdb copy retains only in-frame clones and omits some. This table has some 200,000 clones, more than 80% appearing once. The chain combines TRBV6-1 with TRBJ1-5, with TRBD1 matching 8 bases. This TCR was sampled from a man aged 50-60 years with acute or convalescent COVID-19. The sequenced material came from peripheral blood. CDR3 nucleotides: TGTGCCAGCAGTGCCCGAGGGACAGGAGGTTTTCAGCCCCAGCATTTT. Translated: CASSARGTGGFQPQHF.